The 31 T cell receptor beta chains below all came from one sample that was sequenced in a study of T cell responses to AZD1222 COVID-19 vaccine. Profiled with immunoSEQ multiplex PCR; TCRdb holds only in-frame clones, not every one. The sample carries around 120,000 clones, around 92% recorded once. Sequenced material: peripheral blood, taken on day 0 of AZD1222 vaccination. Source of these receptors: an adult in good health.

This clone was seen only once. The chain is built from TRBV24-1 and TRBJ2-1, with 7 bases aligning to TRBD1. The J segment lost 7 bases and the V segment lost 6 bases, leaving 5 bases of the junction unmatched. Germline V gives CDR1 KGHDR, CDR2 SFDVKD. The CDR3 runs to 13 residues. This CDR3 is CATSPGGSNEQFF. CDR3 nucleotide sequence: TGTGCCACCAGTCCAGGGGGAAGTAATGAGCAGTTCTTC.

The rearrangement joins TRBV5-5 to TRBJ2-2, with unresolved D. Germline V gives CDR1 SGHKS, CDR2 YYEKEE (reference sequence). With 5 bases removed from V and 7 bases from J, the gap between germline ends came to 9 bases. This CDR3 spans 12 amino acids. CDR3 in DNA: TGTGCCAGCAGGCAATCGGTCGGGGAGCTGTTTTTT. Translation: CASRQSVGELFF.

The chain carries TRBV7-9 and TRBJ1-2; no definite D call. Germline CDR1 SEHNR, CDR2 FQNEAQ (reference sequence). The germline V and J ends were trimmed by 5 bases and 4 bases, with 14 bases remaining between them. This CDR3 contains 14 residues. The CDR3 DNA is TGTGCCAGCAGCCCAGCCGGGCGGGGCTATGGCTACACCTTC. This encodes CASSPAGRGYGYTF.

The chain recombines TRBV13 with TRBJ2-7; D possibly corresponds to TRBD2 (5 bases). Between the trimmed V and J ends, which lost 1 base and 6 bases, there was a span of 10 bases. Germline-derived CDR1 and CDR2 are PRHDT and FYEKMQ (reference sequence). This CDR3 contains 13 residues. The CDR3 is CASSLERGREQYF. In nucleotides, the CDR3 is TGTGCCAGCAGCTTAGAAAGAGGGCGCGAGCAGTACTTC.

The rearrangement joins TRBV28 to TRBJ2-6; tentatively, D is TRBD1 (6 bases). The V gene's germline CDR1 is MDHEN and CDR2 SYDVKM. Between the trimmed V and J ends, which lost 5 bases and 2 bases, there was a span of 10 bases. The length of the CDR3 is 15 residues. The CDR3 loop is CASSGTPPGANVLTF. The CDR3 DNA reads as TGTGCCAGCAGTGGGACACCCCCTGGGGCCAACGTCCTGACTTTC.

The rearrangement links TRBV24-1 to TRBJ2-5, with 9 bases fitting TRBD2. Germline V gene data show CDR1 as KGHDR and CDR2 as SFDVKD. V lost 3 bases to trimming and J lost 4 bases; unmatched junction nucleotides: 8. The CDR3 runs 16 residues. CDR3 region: CATSDGGGGARETQYF. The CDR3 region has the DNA TGTGCCACCAGTGATGGGGGCGGGGGGGCCAGAGAGACCCAGTACTTC.

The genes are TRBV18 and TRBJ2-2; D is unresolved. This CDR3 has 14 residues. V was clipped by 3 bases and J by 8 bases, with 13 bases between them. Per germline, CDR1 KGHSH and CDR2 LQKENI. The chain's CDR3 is CASSPTPGVGELFF. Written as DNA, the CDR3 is TGTGCCAGCTCACCCACCCCAGGAGTGGGGGAGCTGTTTTTT.

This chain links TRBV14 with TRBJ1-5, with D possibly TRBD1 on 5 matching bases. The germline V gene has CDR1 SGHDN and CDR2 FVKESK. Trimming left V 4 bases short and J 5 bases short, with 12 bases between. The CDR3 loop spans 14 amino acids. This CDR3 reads CASSLMGGDQPQHF. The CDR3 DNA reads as TGTGCCAGCAGCCTTATGGGGGGAGATCAGCCCCAGCATTTT.

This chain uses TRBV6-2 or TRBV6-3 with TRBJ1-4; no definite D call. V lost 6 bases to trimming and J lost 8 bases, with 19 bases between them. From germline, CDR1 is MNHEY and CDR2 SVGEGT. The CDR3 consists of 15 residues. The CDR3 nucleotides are TGTGCCAGCAGCCAAGTTGGCGGACGAGGGGAAAAACTGTTTTTT. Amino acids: CASSQVGGRGEKLFF.

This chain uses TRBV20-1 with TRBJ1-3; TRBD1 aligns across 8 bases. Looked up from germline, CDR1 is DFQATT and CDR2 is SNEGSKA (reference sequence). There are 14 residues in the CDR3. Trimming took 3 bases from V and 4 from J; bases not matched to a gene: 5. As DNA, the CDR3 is TGCAGTGCTAGTAGACAGGGGATGGGAAACACCATATATTTT. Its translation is CSASRQGMGNTIYF.

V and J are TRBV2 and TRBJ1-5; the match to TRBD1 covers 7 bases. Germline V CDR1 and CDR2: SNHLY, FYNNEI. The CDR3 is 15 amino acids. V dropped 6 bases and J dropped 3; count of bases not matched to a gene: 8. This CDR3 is CASRGDRTPNQPQHF. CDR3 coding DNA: TGTGCCAGCAGGGGGGACAGAACCCCCAATCAGCCCCAGCATTTT.

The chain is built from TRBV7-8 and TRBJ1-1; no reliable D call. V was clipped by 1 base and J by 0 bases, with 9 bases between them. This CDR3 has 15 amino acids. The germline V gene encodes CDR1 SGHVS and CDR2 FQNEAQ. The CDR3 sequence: CASSLEWAVNTEAFF. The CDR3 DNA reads TGTGCCAGCAGCTTAGAGTGGGCAGTGAACACTGAAGCTTTCTTT. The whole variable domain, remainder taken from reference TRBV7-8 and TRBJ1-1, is GAGVSQSPRYKVAKRGQDVALRCDPISGHVSLFWYQQALGQGPEFLTYFQNEAQLDKSGLPSDRFFAERPEGSVSTLKIQRTQQEDSAVYLCASSLEWAVNTEAFFGQGTRLTVV.

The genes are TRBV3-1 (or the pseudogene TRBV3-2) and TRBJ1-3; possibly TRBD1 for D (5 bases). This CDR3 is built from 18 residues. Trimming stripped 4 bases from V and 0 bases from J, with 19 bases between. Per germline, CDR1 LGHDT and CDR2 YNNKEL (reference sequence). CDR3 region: CASSPRDAALFSGNTIYF. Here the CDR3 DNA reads TGTGCCAGCAGCCCCCGGGACGCCGCCCTCTTCTCTGGAAACACCATATATTTT.

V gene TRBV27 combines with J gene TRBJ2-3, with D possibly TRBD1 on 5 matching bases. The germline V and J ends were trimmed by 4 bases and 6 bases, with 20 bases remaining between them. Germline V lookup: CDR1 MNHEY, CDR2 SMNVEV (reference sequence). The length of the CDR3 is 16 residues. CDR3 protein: CASSSFRQLGLDTQYF. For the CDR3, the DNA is TGTGCCAGCAGTTCCTTCCGACAGTTAGGGTTGGATACGCAGTATTTT.

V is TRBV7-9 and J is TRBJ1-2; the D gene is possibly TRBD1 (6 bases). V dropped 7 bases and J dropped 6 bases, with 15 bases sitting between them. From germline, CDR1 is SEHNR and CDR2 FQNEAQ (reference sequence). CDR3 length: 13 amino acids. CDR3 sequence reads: CASKGRGTDGYTF. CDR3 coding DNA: TGTGCCAGCAAGGGCAGGGGAACGGATGGCTACACCTTC.

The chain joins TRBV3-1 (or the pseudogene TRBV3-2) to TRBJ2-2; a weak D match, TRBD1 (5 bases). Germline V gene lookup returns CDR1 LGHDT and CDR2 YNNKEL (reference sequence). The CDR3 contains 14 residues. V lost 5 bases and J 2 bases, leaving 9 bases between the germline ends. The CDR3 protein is CASSETVNTGELFF. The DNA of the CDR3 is TGTGCCAGCAGCGAGACAGTTAACACCGGGGAGCTGTTTTTT.

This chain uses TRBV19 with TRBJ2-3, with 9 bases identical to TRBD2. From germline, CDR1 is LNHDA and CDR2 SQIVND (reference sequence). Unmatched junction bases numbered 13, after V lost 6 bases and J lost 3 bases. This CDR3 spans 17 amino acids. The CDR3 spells CASSTRRRGGGTDTQYF. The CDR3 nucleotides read TGTGCCAGTAGCACAAGAAGGCGCGGGGGGGGAACAGATACGCAGTATTTT. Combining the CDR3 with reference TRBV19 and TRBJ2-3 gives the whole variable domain DGGITQSPKYLFRKEGQNVTLSCEQNLNHDAMYWYRQDPGQGLRLIYYSQIVNDFQKGDIAEGYSVSREKKESFPLTVTSAQKNPTAFYLCASSTRRRGGGTDTQYFGPGTRLTVL.

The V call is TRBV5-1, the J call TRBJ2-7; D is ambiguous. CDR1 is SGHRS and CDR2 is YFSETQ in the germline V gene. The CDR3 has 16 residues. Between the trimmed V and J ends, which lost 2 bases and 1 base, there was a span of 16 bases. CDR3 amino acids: CASSLHERVFSYEQYF. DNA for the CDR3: TGCGCCAGCAGCTTACATGAGAGAGTTTTTTCCTACGAGCAGTACTTC. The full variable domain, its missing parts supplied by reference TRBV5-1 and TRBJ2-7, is KAGVTQTPRYLIKTRGQQVTLSCSPISGHRSVSWYQQTPGQGLQFLFEYFSETQRNKGNFPGRFSGRQFSNSRSEMNVSTLELGDSALYLCASSLHERVFSYEQYFGPGTRLTVT.

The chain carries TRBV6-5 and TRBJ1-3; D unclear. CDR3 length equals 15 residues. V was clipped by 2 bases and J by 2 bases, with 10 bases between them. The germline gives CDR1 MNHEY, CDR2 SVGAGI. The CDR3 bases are TGTGCCAGCAGTTACGGGCCCGAGGCTGGAAACACCATATATTTT. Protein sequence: CASSYGPEAGNTIYF.

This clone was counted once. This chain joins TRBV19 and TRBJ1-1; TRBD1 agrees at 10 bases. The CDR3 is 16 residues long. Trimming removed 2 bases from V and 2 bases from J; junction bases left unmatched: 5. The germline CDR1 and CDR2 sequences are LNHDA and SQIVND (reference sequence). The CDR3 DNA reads TGTGCCAGTAGTATACGGACAGGGGGACTCAACACTGAAGCTTTCTTT. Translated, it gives CASSIRTGGLNTEAFF.

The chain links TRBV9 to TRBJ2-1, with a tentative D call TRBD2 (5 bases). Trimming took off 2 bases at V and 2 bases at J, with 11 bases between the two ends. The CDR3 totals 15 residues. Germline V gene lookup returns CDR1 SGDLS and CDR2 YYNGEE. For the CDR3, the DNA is TGTGCCAGCAGCGTTTTGGGAGCACCCTACAATGAGCAGTTCTTC. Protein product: CASSVLGAPYNEQFF.

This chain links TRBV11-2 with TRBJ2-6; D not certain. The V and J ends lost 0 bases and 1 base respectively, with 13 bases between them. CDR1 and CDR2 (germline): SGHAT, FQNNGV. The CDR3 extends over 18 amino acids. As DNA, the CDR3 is TGTGCCAGCAGCTTAGAGAGTTTTCGGGTTTCTGGGGCCAACGTCCTGACTTTC. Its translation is CASSLESFRVSGANVLTF.

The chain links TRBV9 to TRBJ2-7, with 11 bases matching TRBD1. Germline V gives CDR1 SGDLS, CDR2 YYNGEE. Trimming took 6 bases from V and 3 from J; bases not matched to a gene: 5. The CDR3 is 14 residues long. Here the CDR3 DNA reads TGTGCCAGCACCACCGGGACAGGGGGCTACGAGCAGTACTTC. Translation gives CASTTGTGGYEQYF.

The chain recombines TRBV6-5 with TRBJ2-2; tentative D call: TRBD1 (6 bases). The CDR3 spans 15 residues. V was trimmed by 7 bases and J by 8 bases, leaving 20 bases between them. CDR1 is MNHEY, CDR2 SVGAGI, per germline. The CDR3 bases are TGTGCCAGCACCACAGGGCCGGGTGTAACGGGGGAGCTGTTTTTT. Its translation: CASTTGPGVTGELFF.

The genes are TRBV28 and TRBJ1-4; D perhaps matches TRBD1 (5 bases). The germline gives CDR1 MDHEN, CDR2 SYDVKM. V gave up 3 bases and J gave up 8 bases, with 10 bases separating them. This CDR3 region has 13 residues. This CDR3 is CASSLGVEEKLFF. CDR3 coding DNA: TGTGCCAGCAGTTTGGGGGTAGAGGAAAAACTGTTTTTT.

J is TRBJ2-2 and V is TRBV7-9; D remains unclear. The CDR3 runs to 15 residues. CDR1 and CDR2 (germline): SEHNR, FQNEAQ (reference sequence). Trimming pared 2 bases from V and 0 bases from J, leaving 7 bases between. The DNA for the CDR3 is TGTGCCAGCAGCTTATGGCAAGCGAACACCGGGGAGCTGTTTTTT. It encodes CASSLWQANTGELFF.

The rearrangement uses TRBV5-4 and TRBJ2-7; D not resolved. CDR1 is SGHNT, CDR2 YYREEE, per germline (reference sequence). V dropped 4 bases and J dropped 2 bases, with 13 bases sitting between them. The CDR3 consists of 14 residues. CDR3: CASSTEARPYEQYF. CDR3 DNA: TGTGCCAGCAGCACCGAGGCACGCCCCTACGAGCAGTACTTC.

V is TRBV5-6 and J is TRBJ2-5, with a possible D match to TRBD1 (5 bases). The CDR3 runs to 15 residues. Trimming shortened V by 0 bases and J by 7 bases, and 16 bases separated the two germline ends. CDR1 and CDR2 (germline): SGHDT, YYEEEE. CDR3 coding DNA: TGTGCCAGCAGCTTGGGGGGCAGTAACAAGGGGACCCAGTACTTC. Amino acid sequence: CASSLGGSNKGTQYF.

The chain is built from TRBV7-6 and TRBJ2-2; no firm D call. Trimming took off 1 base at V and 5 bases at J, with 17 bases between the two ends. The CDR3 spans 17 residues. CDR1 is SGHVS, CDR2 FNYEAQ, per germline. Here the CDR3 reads CASSLEIGGERTGELFF. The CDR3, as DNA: TGTGCCAGCAGCTTAGAGATCGGCGGAGAGAGAACCGGGGAGCTGTTTTTT. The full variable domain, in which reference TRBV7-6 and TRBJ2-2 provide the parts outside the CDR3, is GAGVSQSPRYKVTKRGQDVALRCDPISGHVSLYWYRQALGQGPEFLTYFNYEAQQDKSGLPNDRFSAERPEGSISTLTIQRTEQRDSAMYRCASSLEIGGERTGELFFGEGSRLTVL.

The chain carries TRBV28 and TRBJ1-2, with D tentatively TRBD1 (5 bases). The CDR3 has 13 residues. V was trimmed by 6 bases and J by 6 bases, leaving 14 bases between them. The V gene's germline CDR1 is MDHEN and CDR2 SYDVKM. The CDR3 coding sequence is TGTGCCAGCAGGTCTGGCGCAGGGCATGGCTACACCTTC. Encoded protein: CASRSGAGHGYTF.

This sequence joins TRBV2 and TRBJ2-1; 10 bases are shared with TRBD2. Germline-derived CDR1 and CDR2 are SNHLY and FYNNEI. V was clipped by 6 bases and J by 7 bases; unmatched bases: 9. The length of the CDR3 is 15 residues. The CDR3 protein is CASREPGLALNEQFF. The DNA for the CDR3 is TGTGCCAGCAGAGAACCGGGACTAGCGTTGAATGAGCAGTTCTTC.